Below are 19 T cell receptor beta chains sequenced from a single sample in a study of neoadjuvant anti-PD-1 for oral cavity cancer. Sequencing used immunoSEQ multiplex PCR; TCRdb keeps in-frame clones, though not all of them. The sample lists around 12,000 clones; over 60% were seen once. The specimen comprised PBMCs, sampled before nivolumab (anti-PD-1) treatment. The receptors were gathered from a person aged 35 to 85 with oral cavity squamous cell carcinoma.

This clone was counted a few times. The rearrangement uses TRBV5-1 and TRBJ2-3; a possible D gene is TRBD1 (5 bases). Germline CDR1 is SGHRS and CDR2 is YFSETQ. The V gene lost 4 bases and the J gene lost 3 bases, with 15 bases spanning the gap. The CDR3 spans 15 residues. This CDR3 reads CASSPASPGTDTQYF. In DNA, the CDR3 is TGCGCCAGCAGCCCGGCTTCGCCAGGGACAGATACGCAGTATTTT. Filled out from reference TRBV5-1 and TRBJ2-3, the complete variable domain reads KAGVTQTPRYLIKTRGQQVTLSCSPISGHRSVSWYQQTPGQGLQFLFEYFSETQRNKGNFPGRFSGRQFSNSRSEMNVSTLELGDSALYLCASSPASPGTDTQYFGPGTRLTVL.

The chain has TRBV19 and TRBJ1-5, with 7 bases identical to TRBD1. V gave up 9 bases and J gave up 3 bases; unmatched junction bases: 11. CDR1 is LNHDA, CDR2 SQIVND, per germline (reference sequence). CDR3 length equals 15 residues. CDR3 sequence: CASLKTGRVNQPQHF. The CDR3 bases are TGTGCCAGCCTGAAGACAGGGAGGGTCAATCAGCCCCAGCATTTT.

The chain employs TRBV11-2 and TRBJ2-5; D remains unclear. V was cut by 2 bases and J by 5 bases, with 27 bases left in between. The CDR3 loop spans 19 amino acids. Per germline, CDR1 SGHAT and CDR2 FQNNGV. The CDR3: CASSLFKLHGRISWETQYF. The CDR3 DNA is TGTGCCAGCAGCTTATTTAAGTTACACGGACGGATTTCGTGGGAGACCCAGTACTTC.

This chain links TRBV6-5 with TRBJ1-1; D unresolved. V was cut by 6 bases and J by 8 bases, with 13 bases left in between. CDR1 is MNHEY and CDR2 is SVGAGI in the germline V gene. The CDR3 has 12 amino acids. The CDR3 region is CASRNRFDEAFF. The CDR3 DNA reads TGTGCCAGCAGGAACCGGTTTGACGAAGCTTTCTTT.

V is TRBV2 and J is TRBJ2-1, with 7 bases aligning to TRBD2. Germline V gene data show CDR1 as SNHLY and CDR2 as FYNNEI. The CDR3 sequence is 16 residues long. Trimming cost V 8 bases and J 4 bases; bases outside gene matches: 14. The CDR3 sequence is CASAGFEAGTYNEQFF. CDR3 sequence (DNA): TGTGCCAGCGCTGGATTTGAAGCGGGAACGTACAATGAGCAGTTCTTC. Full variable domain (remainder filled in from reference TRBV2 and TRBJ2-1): EPEVTQTPSHQVTQMGQEVILRCVPISNHLYFYWYRQILGQKVEFLVSFYNNEISEKSEIFDDQFSVERPDGSNFTLKIRSTKLEDSAMYFCASAGFEAGTYNEQFFGPGTRLTVL.

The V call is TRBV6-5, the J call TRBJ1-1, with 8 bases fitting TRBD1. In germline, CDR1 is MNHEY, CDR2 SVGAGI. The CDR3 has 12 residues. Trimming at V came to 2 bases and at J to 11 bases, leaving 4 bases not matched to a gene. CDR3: CASSYGQGGAFF. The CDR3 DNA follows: TGTGCCAGCAGTTACGGACAGGGCGGGGCTTTCTTT.

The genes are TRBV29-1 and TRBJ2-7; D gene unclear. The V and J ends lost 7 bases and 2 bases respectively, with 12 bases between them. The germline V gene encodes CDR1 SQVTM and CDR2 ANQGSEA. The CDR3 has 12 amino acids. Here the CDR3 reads CSARTATYEQYF. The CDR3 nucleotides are TGCAGCGCCCGGACGGCGACCTACGAGCAGTACTTC.

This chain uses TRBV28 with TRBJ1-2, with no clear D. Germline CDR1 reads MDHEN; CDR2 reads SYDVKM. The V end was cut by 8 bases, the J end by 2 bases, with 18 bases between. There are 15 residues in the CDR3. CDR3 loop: CASREGWAVNYGYTF. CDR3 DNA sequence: TGTGCCAGCCGGGAAGGGTGGGCGGTGAACTATGGCTACACCTTC.

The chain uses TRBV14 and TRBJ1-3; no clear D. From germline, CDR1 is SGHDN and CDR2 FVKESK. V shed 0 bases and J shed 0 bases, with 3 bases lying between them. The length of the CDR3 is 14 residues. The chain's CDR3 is CASSQDLSGNTIYF. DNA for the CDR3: TGTGCCAGCAGCCAAGATCTCTCTGGAAACACCATATATTTT.

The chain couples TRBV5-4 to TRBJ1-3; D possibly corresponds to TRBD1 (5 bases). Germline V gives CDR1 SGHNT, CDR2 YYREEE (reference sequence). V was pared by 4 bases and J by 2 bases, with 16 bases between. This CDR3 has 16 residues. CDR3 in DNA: TGTGCCAGCAGCCCCCGGGACCTCGGGGCTGGAAACACCATATATTTT. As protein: CASSPRDLGAGNTIYF.

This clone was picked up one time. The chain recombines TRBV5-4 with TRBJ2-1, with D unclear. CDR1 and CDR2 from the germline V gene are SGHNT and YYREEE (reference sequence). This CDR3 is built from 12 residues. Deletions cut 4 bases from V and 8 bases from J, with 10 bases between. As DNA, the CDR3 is TGTGCCAGCAGCCCCCGAGGCGATGAGCAGTTCTTC. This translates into CASSPRGDEQFF. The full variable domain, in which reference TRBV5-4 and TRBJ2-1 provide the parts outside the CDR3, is ETGVTQSPTHLIKTRGQQVTLRCSSQSGHNTVSWYQQALGQGPQFIFQYYREEENGRGNFPPRFSGLQFPNYSSELNVNALELDDSALYLCASSPRGDEQFFGPGTRLTVL.

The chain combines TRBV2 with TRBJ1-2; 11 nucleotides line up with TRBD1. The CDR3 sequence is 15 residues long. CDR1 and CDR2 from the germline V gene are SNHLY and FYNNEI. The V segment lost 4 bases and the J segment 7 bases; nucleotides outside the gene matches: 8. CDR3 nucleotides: TGTGCCAGCAGTGCCGGGACAGGGGGACCCGTTGGCTACACCTTC. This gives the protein CASSAGTGGPVGYTF.

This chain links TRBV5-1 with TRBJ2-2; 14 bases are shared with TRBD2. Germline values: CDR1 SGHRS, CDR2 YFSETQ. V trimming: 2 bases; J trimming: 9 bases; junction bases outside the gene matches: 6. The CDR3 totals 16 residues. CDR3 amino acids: CASSLGTSGSLRELFF. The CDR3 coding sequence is TGCGCCAGCAGCTTAGGGACTAGCGGGAGTTTACGGGAGCTGTTTTTT.

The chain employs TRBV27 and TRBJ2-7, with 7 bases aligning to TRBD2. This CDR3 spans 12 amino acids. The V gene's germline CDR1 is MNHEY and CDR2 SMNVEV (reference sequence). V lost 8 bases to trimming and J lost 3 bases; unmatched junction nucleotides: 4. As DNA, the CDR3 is TGTGCCAGCGGGGGGGGGATCTACGAGCAGTACTTC. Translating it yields CASGGGIYEQYF.

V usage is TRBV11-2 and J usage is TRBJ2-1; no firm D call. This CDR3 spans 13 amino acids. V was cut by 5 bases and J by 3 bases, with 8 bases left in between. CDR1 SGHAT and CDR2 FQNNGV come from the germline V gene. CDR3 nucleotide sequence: TGTGCCAGCAGCCCTCCGGGCTACAATGAGCAGTTCTTC. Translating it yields CASSPPGYNEQFF.

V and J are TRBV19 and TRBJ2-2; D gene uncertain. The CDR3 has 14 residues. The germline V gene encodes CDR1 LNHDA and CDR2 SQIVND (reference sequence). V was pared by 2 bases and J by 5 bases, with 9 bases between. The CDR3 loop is CASSITGRTGELFF. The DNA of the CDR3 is TGTGCCAGTAGTATAACCGGTCGTACCGGGGAGCTGTTTTTT.

CDR3 nucleotide sequence: TGTGCCAGCAGCTTAGCCCCATCCGGCGAAGGAGACACAGATACGCAGTATTTT. Translated, it gives CASSLAPSGEGDTDTQYF. The J gene is TRBJ2-3, the V gene TRBV11-3; no reliable D call. The CDR3 is 18 residues long. Germline CDR1 and CDR2: SGHNT and YENEEA. Trimming pared 1 base from V and 2 bases from J, leaving 19 bases between. The whole variable domain, remainder taken from reference TRBV11-3 and TRBJ2-3, is EAGVVQSPRYKIIEKKQPVAFWCNPISGHNTLYWYLQNLGQGPELLIRYENEEAVDDSQLPKDRFSAERLKGVDSTLKIQPAELGDSAVYLCASSLAPSGEGDTDTQYFGPGTRLTVL.

In DNA, the CDR3 is TGTGCCAGCAGCGCGGGACGGACCTATGGCTACACCTTC. It is translated as CASSAGRTYGYTF. The gene calls are TRBV5-4 and TRBJ1-2; D might be TRBD1 (5 bases). The V gene's germline CDR1 is SGHNT and CDR2 YYREEE (reference sequence). CDR3 size: 13 residues. V dropped 4 bases and J dropped 4 bases, with 11 bases sitting between them.

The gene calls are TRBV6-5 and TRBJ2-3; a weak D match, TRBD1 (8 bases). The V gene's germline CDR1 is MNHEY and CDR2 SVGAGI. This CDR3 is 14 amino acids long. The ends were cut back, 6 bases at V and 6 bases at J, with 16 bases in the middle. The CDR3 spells CASRRTGRADTQYF. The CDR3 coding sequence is TGTGCCAGCAGGCGGACAGGGAGGGCGGATACGCAGTATTTT.